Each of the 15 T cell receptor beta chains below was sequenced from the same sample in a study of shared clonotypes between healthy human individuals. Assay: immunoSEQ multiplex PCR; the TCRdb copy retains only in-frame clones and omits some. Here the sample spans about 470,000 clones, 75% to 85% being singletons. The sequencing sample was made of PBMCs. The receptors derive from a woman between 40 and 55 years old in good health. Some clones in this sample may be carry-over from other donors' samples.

The chain's CDR3 is CASSQGYTGELFF. CDR3 DNA: TGTGCCAGCAGTCAGGGTTACACCGGGGAGCTGTTTTTT. The rearrangement uses TRBV6-6 and TRBJ2-2; the D gene is possibly TRBD1 (5 bases). There are 13 residues in the CDR3. CDR1 and CDR2 (germline): MNHNY, SVGAGI (reference sequence). V was shortened by 5 bases and J by 3 bases, with 7 bases between the two germline ends.

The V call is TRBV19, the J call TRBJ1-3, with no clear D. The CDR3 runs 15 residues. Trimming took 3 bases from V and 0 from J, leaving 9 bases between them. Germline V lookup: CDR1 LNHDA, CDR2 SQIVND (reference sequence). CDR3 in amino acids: CASSMASVSGNTIYF. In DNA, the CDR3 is TGTGCCAGTAGTATGGCCTCAGTCTCTGGAAACACCATATATTTT. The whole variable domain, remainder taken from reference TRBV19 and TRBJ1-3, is DGGITQSPKYLFRKEGQNVTLSCEQNLNHDAMYWYRQDPGQGLRLIYYSQIVNDFQKGDIAEGYSVSREKKESFPLTVTSAQKNPTAFYLCASSMASVSGNTIYFGEGSWLTVV.

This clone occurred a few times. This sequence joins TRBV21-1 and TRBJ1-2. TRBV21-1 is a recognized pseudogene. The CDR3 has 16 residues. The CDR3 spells CASSKTNPERSYGYTF. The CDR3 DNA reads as TGTGCCAGCAGCAAAACGAATCCAGAACGGAGCTATGGCTACACCTTC.

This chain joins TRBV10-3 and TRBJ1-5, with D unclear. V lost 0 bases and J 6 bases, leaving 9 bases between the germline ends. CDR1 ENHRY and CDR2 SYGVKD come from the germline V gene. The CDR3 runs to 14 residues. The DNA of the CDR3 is TGTGCCATCAGTGAGTCTAGGGTAGGTCAGCCCCAGCATTTT. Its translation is CAISESRVGQPQHF.

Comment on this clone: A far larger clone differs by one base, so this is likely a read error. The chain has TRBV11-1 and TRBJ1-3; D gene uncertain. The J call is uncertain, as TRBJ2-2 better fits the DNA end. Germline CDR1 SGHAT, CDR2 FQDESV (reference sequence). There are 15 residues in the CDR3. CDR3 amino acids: CARLRSPVRAGELFF. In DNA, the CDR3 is TGTGCCAGACTTCGTTCTCCGGTTCGCGCCGGGGAGCTGTTTTTT.

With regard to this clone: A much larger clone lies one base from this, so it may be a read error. Written as DNA, the CDR3 is TGTGCCAGCAGCTTGGGGGACAGACAAGAGACCCAGTACTTC. Protein: CASSLGDRQETQYF. This chain joins TRBV5-4 and TRBJ2-5, with TRBD1 identical over 7 bases. CDR1 and CDR2 from the germline V gene are SGHNT and YYREEE (reference sequence). The CDR3 has 14 amino acids. V lost 0 bases and J lost 2; bases outside the gene matches: 1. The variable domain in full, completed from reference TRBV5-4 and TRBJ2-5, reads ETGVTQSPTHLIKTRGQQVTLRCSSQSGHNTVSWYQQALGQGPQFIFQYYREEENGRGNFPPRFSGLQFPNYSSELNVNALELDDSALYLCASSLGDRQETQYFGPGTRLLVL.

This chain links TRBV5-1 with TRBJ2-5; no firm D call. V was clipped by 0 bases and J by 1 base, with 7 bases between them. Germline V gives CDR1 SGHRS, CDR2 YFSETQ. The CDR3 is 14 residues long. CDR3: CASSLGLIQETQYF. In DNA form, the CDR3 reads TGCGCCAGCAGCTTGGGGCTGATCCAAGAGACCCAGTACTTC.

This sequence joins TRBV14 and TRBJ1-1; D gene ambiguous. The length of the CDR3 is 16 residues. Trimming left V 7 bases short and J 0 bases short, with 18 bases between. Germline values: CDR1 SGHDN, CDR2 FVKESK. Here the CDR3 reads CASTSNGGFMNTEAFF. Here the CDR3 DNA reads TGTGCCAGCACAAGCAACGGAGGCTTCATGAACACTGAAGCTTTCTTT.

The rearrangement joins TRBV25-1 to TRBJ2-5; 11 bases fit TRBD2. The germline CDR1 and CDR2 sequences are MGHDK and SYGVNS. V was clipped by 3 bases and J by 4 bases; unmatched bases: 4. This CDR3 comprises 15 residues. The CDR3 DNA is TGTGCCAGCAGTGAGATTAGCGGGAGGGGAGAGACCCAGTACTTC. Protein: CASSEISGRGETQYF.

The CDR3 region has the DNA TGTGCCAGCAGCCGTAGCGGGAGGGCCCACAATGAGCAGTTCTTC. Protein product: CASSRSGRAHNEQFF. The V call is TRBV11-2, the J call TRBJ2-1; 11 bases match TRBD2. Germline V gives CDR1 SGHAT, CDR2 FQNNGV. There are 15 residues in the CDR3. V lost 5 bases and J lost 5; bases outside the gene matches: 5.

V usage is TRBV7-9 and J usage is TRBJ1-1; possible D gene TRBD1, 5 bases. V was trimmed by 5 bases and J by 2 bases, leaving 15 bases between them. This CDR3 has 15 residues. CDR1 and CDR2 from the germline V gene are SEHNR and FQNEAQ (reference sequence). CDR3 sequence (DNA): TGTGCCAGCAGCCTACGGACACAGGTAAACACTGAAGCTTTCTTT. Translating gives CASSLRTQVNTEAFF.

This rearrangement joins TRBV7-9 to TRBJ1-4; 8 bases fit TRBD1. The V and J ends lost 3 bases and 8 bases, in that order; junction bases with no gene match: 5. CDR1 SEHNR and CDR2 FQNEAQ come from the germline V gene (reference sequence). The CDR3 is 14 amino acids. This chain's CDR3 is CASSFGTGVEKLFF. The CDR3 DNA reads TGTGCCAGCAGCTTCGGGACAGGCGTGGAAAAACTGTTTTTT.

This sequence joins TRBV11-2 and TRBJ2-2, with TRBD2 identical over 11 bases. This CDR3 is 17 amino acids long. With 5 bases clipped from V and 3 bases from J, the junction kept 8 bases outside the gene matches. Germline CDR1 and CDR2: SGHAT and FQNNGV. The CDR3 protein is CASSRRLAGFDTGELFF. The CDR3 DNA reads TGTGCCAGCAGCCGCCGACTAGCGGGATTTGACACCGGGGAGCTGTTTTTT.

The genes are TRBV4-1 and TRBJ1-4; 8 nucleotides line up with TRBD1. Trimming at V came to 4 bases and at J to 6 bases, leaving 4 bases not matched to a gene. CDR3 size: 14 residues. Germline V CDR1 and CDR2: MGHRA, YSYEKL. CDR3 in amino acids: CASSRQGRDEKLFF. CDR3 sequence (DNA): TGCGCCAGCAGCCGACAGGGGAGGGATGAAAAACTGTTTTTT.

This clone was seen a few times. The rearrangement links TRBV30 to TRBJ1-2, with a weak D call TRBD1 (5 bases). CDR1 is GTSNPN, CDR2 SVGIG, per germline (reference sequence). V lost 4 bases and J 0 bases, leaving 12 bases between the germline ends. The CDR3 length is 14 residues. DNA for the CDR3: TGTGCCTGGACAAGTACGGGACCTAACTATGGCTACACCTTC. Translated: CAWTSTGPNYGYTF.